The 22 T cell receptor beta chains in this list originate from one sample, sequenced in a study of radiation and T cells in renal cell carcinoma. Sequencing used immunoSEQ multiplex PCR; TCRdb keeps in-frame clones, though not all of them. This repertoire shows more than 150,000 clones, approximately 86% found once; its top ten account for roughly 13%. The sample's time point: blood 2 weeks post-SBRT. This sample's treatment: 15 Gy SBRT to primary tumor, nephrectomy 4 weeks later. The sample was blood, taken from a patient whose treatment included radiotherapy and nephrectomy. All receptors come from a woman between 45 and 60 years old with renal cell carcinoma.

The rearrangement uses TRBV2 and TRBJ1-3; TRBD1 might be the D (5 bases). The CDR3 covers 15 residues. CDR1 SNHLY and CDR2 FYNNEI come from the germline V gene. Trimming shortened V by 5 bases and J by 1 base, and 12 bases separated the two germline ends. CDR3 in DNA: TGTGCCAGCAGTATGACAGCCGGGTCTGGAAACACCATATATTTT. Amino acid sequence: CASSMTAGSGNTIYF. Full variable domain (rest looked up from reference TRBV2 and TRBJ1-3): EPEVTQTPSHQVTQMGQEVILRCVPISNHLYFYWYRQILGQKVEFLVSFYNNEISEKSEIFDDQFSVERPDGSNFTLKIRSTKLEDSAMYFCASSMTAGSGNTIYFGEGSWLTVV.

The V and J genes are TRBV7-9 and TRBJ2-1; D is unresolved. Per the germline V gene, CDR1 is SEHNR and CDR2 is FQNEAQ (reference sequence). The CDR3 totals 11 residues. Trimming left V 3 bases short and J 9 bases short, with 6 bases between. The CDR3, as DNA: TGTGCCAGCAGCTTTGGGGTTGAGCAGTTCTTC. The encoded protein is CASSFGVEQFF.

The chain employs TRBV7-2 and TRBJ2-5; 13 bases match TRBD2. The CDR3 consists of 17 residues. Germline CDR1 reads SGHTA; CDR2 reads FQGNSA. Trimming took 5 bases from V and 0 from J; bases not matched to a gene: 6. Here the CDR3 DNA reads TGTGCCAGCAGCCTGGGACTAGCGGGGTGGTACCAAGAGACCCAGTACTTC. Residues: CASSLGLAGWYQETQYF.

This clone was counted once. The V call is TRBV7-8, the J call TRBJ1-2, with unresolved D. Germline CDR1 is SGHVS and CDR2 is FQNEAQ. V shed 5 bases and J shed 1 base, with 17 bases lying between them. The CDR3 extends over 16 amino acids. DNA of the CDR3: TGTGCCAGCAGCGAGGCGTCCAACATTCTTAACTATGGCTACACCTTC. Translating gives CASSEASNILNYGYTF.

V usage is TRBV27 and J usage is TRBJ1-2; 7 bases fit TRBD1. V lost 8 bases to trimming and J lost 7 bases; unmatched junction nucleotides: 16. CDR1 and CDR2 from the germline V gene are MNHEY and SMNVEV (reference sequence). This CDR3 is built from 15 residues. The CDR3 loop reads CASYQSRQGRGGYTF. Written as DNA, the CDR3 is TGTGCCAGCTATCAGTCCAGACAGGGAAGGGGTGGCTACACCTTC.

The chain is built from TRBV5-1 and TRBJ2-5, with D unresolved. Per the germline V gene, CDR1 is SGHRS and CDR2 is YFSETQ. Trimming removed 2 bases at V and 4 bases at J, with 9 bases between. The CDR3 extends over 13 amino acids. CDR3 sequence: CASSFPGGETQYF. CDR3 DNA: TGCGCCAGCAGCTTCCCAGGCGGAGAGACCCAGTACTTC.

The chain recombines TRBV7-8 with TRBJ2-5; no reliable D call. Germline V gene sequence: CDR1 SGHVS, CDR2 FQNEAQ. Trimming left V 4 bases short and J 2 bases short, with 17 bases between. The CDR3 runs 16 residues. DNA of the CDR3: TGTGCCAGCAGCTCTCTAACGACAACGGGTCAAGAGACCCAGTACTTC. It is translated as CASSSLTTTGQETQYF. The variable domain in full, completed from reference TRBV7-8 and TRBJ2-5, reads GAGVSQSPRYKVAKRGQDVALRCDPISGHVSLFWYQQALGQGPEFLTYFQNEAQLDKSGLPSDRFFAERPEGSVSTLKIQRTQQEDSAVYLCASSSLTTTGQETQYFGPGTRLLVL.

The chain's CDR3 is CATKAGGPDTQYF. CDR3 coding DNA: TGTGCCACCAAAGCGGGGGGGCCAGATACGCAGTATTTT. This chain connects TRBV19 to TRBJ2-3; 10 positions agree with TRBD2. The V segment lost 10 bases and the J segment 4 bases; nucleotides outside the gene matches: 5. Germline CDR1 LNHDA, CDR2 SQIVND (reference sequence). The CDR3 spans 13 residues.

The chain links TRBV5-1 to TRBJ2-4; maybe TRBD1 (5 bases). The CDR3 loop spans 13 amino acids. CDR1 is SGHRS and CDR2 is YFSETQ in the germline V gene. V shed 4 bases and J shed 5 bases, with 10 bases lying between them. CDR3 residues: CASSPDTQNIQYF. The DNA for the CDR3 is TGCGCCAGCAGCCCGGACACGCAAAACATTCAGTACTTC.

The chain carries TRBV9 and TRBJ2-3; the D is unclear. This CDR3 has 15 amino acids. Trimming pared 4 bases from V and 1 base from J, leaving 13 bases between. Germline CDR1 reads SGDLS; CDR2 reads YYNGEE. As DNA, the CDR3 is TGTGCCAGCAGCCCTTACGGTCTAGGCACAGATACGCAGTATTTT. Translating gives CASSPYGLGTDTQYF.

Written as DNA, the CDR3 is TGTGCCAGCAGCGTGGGGCGGGGGGCCTCCTACGAGCAGTACTTC. It is translated as CASSVGRGASYEQYF. The chain recombines TRBV9 with TRBJ2-7; 8 bases match TRBD2. V was clipped by 2 bases and J by 0 bases; unmatched bases: 4. CDR3 length: 15 residues. Germline CDR1 and CDR2: SGDLS and YYNGEE.

This rearrangement joins TRBV12-5 to TRBJ2-7, with 7 bases fitting TRBD1. CDR1 and CDR2 from the germline V gene are LGHNT and FRNRAP. CDR3 length: 15 residues. With 4 bases clipped from V and 3 bases from J, the junction kept 9 bases outside the gene matches. CDR3 nucleotide sequence: TGTGCTAGTGGTTGGTTCCGGGACAGCGGCTACGAGCAGTACTTC. This sequence encodes CASGWFRDSGYEQYF.

CDR3 protein: CASSDFSGANVLTF. The CDR3 nucleotides read TGTGCCAGCAGTGACTTTTCTGGGGCCAACGTCCTGACTTTC. The chain joins TRBV2 to TRBJ2-6; D gene unclear. Germline CDR1 and CDR2: SNHLY and FYNNEI. The CDR3 extends over 14 amino acids. Trimming removed 3 bases from V and 1 base from J, with 4 bases in between.

This rearrangement joins TRBV7-8 to TRBJ1-1, with 7 bases lining up with TRBD1. The germline V gene encodes CDR1 SGHVS and CDR2 FQNEAQ. V was clipped by 5 bases and J by 0 bases; unmatched bases: 6. The CDR3 is 15 amino acids. CDR3 in amino acids: CASSPNDRVNTEAFF. Written as DNA, the CDR3 is TGTGCCAGCAGCCCCAACGACAGGGTGAACACTGAAGCTTTCTTT.

This clone was detected only a few times. CDR3 nucleotide sequence: TGCGCCAGCAGCTCGCTGGGACAGGGTCCTGAGACCCAGTACTTC. Protein: CASSSLGQGPETQYF. The genes are TRBV5-1 and TRBJ2-5, with 9 bases fitting TRBD1. The germline V gene encodes CDR1 SGHRS and CDR2 YFSETQ. The CDR3 has 15 amino acids. V shed 3 bases and J 5 bases; nucleotides not matched to a gene: 8.

This clone has a handful of counts. This sequence joins TRBV7-9 and TRBJ1-1; TRBD1 matches 9 bases. This CDR3 contains 13 residues. Trimming took 7 bases from V and 7 from J; bases not matched to a gene: 7. Germline V gene sequence: CDR1 SEHNR, CDR2 FQNEAQ (reference sequence). CDR3 DNA sequence: TGTGCCAGCAACAGACAGGGGGGTGATGAAGCTTTCTTT. This sequence encodes CASNRQGGDEAFF.

The chain has TRBV2 and TRBJ2-3; D call uncertain. CDR3 size: 11 residues. Looked up from germline, CDR1 is SNHLY and CDR2 is FYNNEI. V lost 5 bases to trimming and J lost 4 bases, with 4 bases between them. CDR3 nucleotides: TGTGCCAGCAGTTTTTCAGATACGCAGTATTTT. Translated: CASSFSDTQYF.

The chain links TRBV6-5 to TRBJ2-7; TRBD2 matches 8 bases. Trimming cost V 8 bases and J 1 base; bases outside gene matches: 10. CDR3 size: 15 residues. Germline loops: CDR1 MNHEY, CDR2 SVGAGI. Written as DNA, the CDR3 is TGTGCCAGCGCCTATAGCGGGGAACCTTCCTACGAGCAGTACTTC. Translated: CASAYSGEPSYEQYF.

The chain is built from TRBV5-5 and TRBJ2-7; maybe TRBD1 (5 bases). The V end lost 1 base, the J end lost 4 bases, and 18 bases lay between the germline ends. Germline loops: CDR1 SGHKS, CDR2 YYEKEE (reference sequence). The CDR3 is 16 amino acids. As DNA, the CDR3 is TGTGCCAGCAGCTTGAGAACAGGTGAACCACCTTACGAGCAGTACTTC. This sequence encodes CASSLRTGEPPYEQYF.

The chain carries TRBV2 and TRBJ2-7; 10 bases are a match to TRBD1. CDR1 and CDR2 from the germline V gene are SNHLY and FYNNEI. J was trimmed by 4 bases and V by 6 bases; bases with no gene match: 6. CDR3 size: 14 residues. CDR3 sequence reads: CASRGQGRAYEQYF. The CDR3 DNA follows: TGTGCCAGCAGGGGACAGGGGAGAGCATACGAGCAGTACTTC. Filled out from reference TRBV2 and TRBJ2-7, the complete variable domain reads EPEVTQTPSHQVTQMGQEVILRCVPISNHLYFYWYRQILGQKVEFLVSFYNNEISEKSEIFDDQFSVERPDGSNFTLKIRSTKLEDSAMYFCASRGQGRAYEQYFGPGTRLTVT.

This clone showed up just once. This chain connects TRBV2 to TRBJ1-3; D is uncertain. Germline CDR1 is SNHLY and CDR2 is FYNNEI. CDR3 size: 16 residues. Trimming shortened V by 5 bases and J by 0 bases, and 14 bases separated the two germline ends. The CDR3 nucleotides are TGTGCCAGCAGTCCTGACGGGAGAAGCTCTGGAAACACCATATATTTT. Translating gives CASSPDGRSSGNTIYF.

This chain connects TRBV18 to TRBJ2-1; D possibly corresponds to TRBD1 (5 bases). The CDR3 covers 13 residues. CDR1 KGHSH and CDR2 LQKENI come from the germline V gene. V shed 4 bases and J shed 10 bases, with 14 bases lying between them. This CDR3 is CASSRVQRTEQFF. The DNA for the CDR3 is TGTGCCAGCTCACGGGTACAGAGGACAGAGCAGTTCTTC.